A selection of T cell receptor beta chains follows, all from one sample in a study of CD8 T cells in Susac syndrome. TCRdb re-derived calls from the immunoSEQ multiplex PCR reads in MiXCR, one entry per CDR3 protein. The sample records about 130,000 distinct CDR3 sequences, just under 95% being singletons. Input material: CD8+ T cells from PBMCs. These receptors were taken from a human donor with Susac syndrome. Each CDR3 is given with its conserved first and last residue. Fields, in order: CDR3 length, D gene, J gene, V gene, CDR3 protein, CDR3 DNA. The D gene is left open where the match is weak.

14	TRBD1	TRBJ2-7	TRBV20-1	CSARDRDRLDEQYF	TGCAGTGCTAGAGATAGGGACAGGCTGGACGAGCAGTACTTC
14	NA	TRBJ2-2	TRBV15	CATSRAVNTGELFF	TGTGCCACCAGCAGAGCAGTGAACACCGGGGAGCTGTTTTTT
14	NA	TRBJ1-1	TRBV19	CASSIVSGGTEAFF	TGTGCCAGTAGTATAGTCTCGGGGGGAACTGAAGCTTTCTTT
14	TRBD1	TRBJ2-7	TRBV5-6	CASSLGTGFYEQYF	TGTGCCAGCAGCTTGGGGACAGGGTTTTACGAGCAGTACTTC
18	NA	TRBJ2-1	TRBV21-1	CASRIGIDRGSPYNEQFF	TGTGCCAGCAGAATAGGTATCGACAGGGGGAGTCCATACAATGAGCAGTTCTTC
14	NA	TRBJ1-2	TRBV12-3/TRBV12-4	CASSSPGINYGYTF	TGTGCCAGCAGTTCTCCCGGGATTAACTATGGCTACACCTTC
15	NA	TRBJ1-1	TRBV5-1	CASSNSGPSDTEAFF	TGCGCCAGCAGCAACTCGGGACCGTCCGACACTGAAGCTTTCTTT
15	TRBD2	TRBJ2-1	TRBV14	CASSQGTSGYNEQFF	TGTGCCAGCAGCCAAGGGACTAGCGGCTACAATGAGCAGTTCTTC
19	TRBD2	TRBJ2-5	TRBV4-1	CASSQDRLELAGGQETQYF	TGCGCCAGCAGCCAAGATCGTCTGGAGCTAGCGGGAGGCCAAGAGACCCAGTACTTC
14	TRBD2	TRBJ2-7	TRBV5-4	CASSAPGLVYEQYF	TGTGCCAGCAGCGCGCCGGGACTAGTCTACGAGCAGTACTTC
14	TRBD2	TRBJ2-1	TRBV2	CASSELAGDNEQFF	TGTGCCAGCAGTGAGCTAGCGGGAGACAATGAGCAGTTCTTC
18	TRBD2	TRBJ2-5	TRBV12-5	CASGLESRGLAAQETQYF	TGTGCTAGTGGTTTGGAATCGCGTGGACTAGCGGCGCAAGAGACCCAGTACTTC
15	TRBD2	TRBJ2-5	TRBV6-2/TRBV6-3	CASRSPAGGPETQYF	TGTGCCAGCAGGTCCCCAGCGGGAGGGCCGGAGACCCAGTACTTC
14	NA	TRBJ2-7	TRBV29-1	CSVERQDSSYEQYF	TGCAGCGTTGAACGACAGGACAGCTCCTACGAGCAGTACTTC
11	NA	TRBJ2-1	TRBV29-1	CSVGTTNEQFF	TGCAGCGTTGGGACCACCAATGAGCAGTTCTTC
18	TRBD1	TRBJ2-6	TRBV3-1	CASSHTGTAYSGANVLTF	TGTGCCAGCAGCCATACCGGGACAGCTTACTCTGGGGCCAACGTCCTGACTTTC
13	NA	TRBJ2-7	TRBV27	CASSSQGPYEQYF	TGTGCCAGCAGTTCTCAAGGACCCTACGAGCAGTACTTC